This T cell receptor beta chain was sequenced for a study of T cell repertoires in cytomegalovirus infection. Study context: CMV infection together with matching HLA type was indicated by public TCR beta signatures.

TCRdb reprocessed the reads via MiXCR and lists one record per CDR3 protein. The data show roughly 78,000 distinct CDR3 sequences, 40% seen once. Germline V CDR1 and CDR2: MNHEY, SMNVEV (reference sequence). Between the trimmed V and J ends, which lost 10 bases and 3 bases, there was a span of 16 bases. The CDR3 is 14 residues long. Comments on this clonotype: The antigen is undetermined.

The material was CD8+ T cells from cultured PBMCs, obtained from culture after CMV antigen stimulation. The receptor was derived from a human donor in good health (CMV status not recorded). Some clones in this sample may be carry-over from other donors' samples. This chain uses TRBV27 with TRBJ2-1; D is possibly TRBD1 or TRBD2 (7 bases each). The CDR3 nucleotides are TGTGCCACGCAGGGGGGGGGAAGCTACAATGAGCAGTTCTTC. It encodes CATQGGGSYNEQFF.